These T cell receptor beta chains were read from a single sample in a study of metastatic and nonmetastatic thyroid tumors. TCRdb redid the clone calls on the PCR reads using MiXCR. The sample shows 25,000 to 35,000 clones, around a quarter of them seen only once. Sequencing was performed on blood. The receptor source for this set is a female donor with papillary thyroid cancer or a benign thyroid nodule (not recorded which). Some clones in this sample may be carry-over from other donors' samples. The CDR3 runs from the conserved cysteine through the conserved F or W. The D gene is left open where the match is weak. Clone sizes are given selectively: once, few, many, or a class where the clone is expanded.

DNA,CDR3,size,V,D,J
TGTGCCAGCAGCTCTAGCGGGAGTTATGAGACCCAGTACTTC,CASSSSGSYETQYF,many,TRBV11-2,TRBD2,TRBJ2-5
TGTGCCAGCAGCTTCGACACTGAAGCTTTCTTT,CASSFDTEAFF,medium-sized,TRBV7-2,-,TRBJ1-1
TGTGCCAGCAGACTCTTAGGGGCGGGCCAAGAGACCCAGTACTTC,CASRLLGAGQETQYF,many,TRBV12-3/TRBV12-4,-,TRBJ2-5
TGTGCCAGCAGCCAGACCTCAACCGGGAATAATGAAAAACTGTTTTTT,CASSQTSTGNNEKLFF,-,TRBV3-1,-,TRBJ1-4
TGTGCCAGCAGTCCGGACAGGGGGGTCTCCTACAATGAGCAGTTCTTC,CASSPDRGVSYNEQFF,many,TRBV6-1,TRBD1,TRBJ2-1
TGTGCCACCCAGGTCAGTTTCGGTCAGCCCCAGCATTTT,CATQVSFGQPQHF,many,TRBV24-1,-,TRBJ1-5
TGCAGTGCTACAGGGACTAGCGGGAGCATCCACCCATACAATGAGCAGTTCTTC,CSATGTSGSIHPYNEQFF,-,TRBV20-1,TRBD2,TRBJ2-1
TGTGCCAGCAGGATTATCACCGGGGAGCTGTTTTTT,CASRIITGELFF,few,TRBV6-1,-,TRBJ2-2
TGTGCCAGTAGTATTCGTATACGGGGGCAAGTCTCTGGAAACACCATATATTTT,CASSIRIRGQVSGNTIYF,-,TRBV19,-,TRBJ1-3
TGTGCCAGCAGCTTAGGGACAGATAATCATCCCCAACATTTT,CASSLGTDNHPQHF,-,TRBV7-6,-,TRBJ1-5
TGTGCCAGCAGTTTATACGCTCCGGGGACAGGGAACTATGGCTACACCTTC,CASSLYAPGTGNYGYTF,medium-sized,TRBV27,TRBD1,TRBJ1-2
TGTGCCAGCGCCTGGAGTAATCATCCCCAGCATTTT,CASAWSNHPQHF,-,TRBV2,-,TRBJ1-5
TGTGCCAGCAGTTATACAGGTTCCTCCTACGAGCAGTACTTC,CASSYTGSSYEQYF,-,TRBV6-5,-,TRBJ2-7
TGTGCCAGCAGCGGCGGGAGGGATCAGCCCCAGCATTTT,CASSGGRDQPQHF,-,TRBV9,-,TRBJ1-5
TGTGCCTGGAGTTTCAGCCACAGGGGGCGTAATGGCTACACCTTC,CAWSFSHRGRNGYTF,many,TRBV30,TRBD1,TRBJ1-2
TGTGCCAGCAGCGCGCTAGCGAACACAGATACGCAGTATTTT,CASSALANTDTQYF,many,TRBV9,-,TRBJ2-3
TGTGTCAGCAGTTGTGCCGGGTTCGGTCAGGGTGCGTCTGGCTACACCTTC,CVSSCAGFGQGASGYTF,few,TRBV6-1,-,TRBJ1-2
TGTGCCAGCAGCCCAGGGGGTAGGGGCTCCTACAATGAGCAGTTCTTC,CASSPGGRGSYNEQFF,many,TRBV4-2,TRBD1,TRBJ2-1
TGTGCCAGCACCGAGGTGACAGGAAGGAAGAGACGACCATACGAGCAGTACTTC,CASTEVTGRKRRPYEQYF,few,TRBV6-1,-,TRBJ2-7
TGTGCCAGCAGTTTACCGGGGTACGAGCAGTACTTC,CASSLPGYEQYF,-,TRBV28,-,TRBJ2-7
TGTGCCAGCACCCAGGGGTCCTCCTACGAGCAGTACTTC,CASTQGSSYEQYF,few,TRBV28,-,TRBJ2-7
TGTGCCAGCAGTTTCCGGGAGCTCGGTGAAGCTTTCTTT,CASSFRELGEAFF,few,TRBV27,-,TRBJ1-1
TGCGCCAGCAGCTCCCAGGGCTTCTCCTACGAGCAGTACTTC,CASSSQGFSYEQYF,many,TRBV5-1,-,TRBJ2-7
TGTGCCAGTATTCCTTCGGGACAGGGGGCTCTGAACACTGAAGCTTTCTTT,CASIPSGQGALNTEAFF,-,TRBV19,TRBD1,TRBJ1-1
TGTGCCAGAGACCGACGACGGCTAGGATCGCCCCTCCACTTT,CARDRRRLGSPLHF,few,TRBV6-1,-,TRBJ1-6
TGTGCCAGCAGCGTAGACACGGACACTGAAGCTTTCTTT,CASSVDTDTEAFF,once,TRBV9,-,TRBJ1-1
TGTGCCATTAGTATCGGGACAGTGGATGGCTACACCTTC,CAISIGTVDGYTF,few,TRBV19,TRBD1,TRBJ1-2
TGTGCCAGTAGTTTCCCCGGACAGAGGAACACCGAAGCTTTCTTT,CASSFPGQRNTEAFF,few,TRBV19,-,TRBJ1-1
TGCGCCAGCAGCCGGCAGAGTCCCAAAAGTATGGCCAAAAACATTCAGTACTTC,CASSRQSPKSMAKNIQYF,many,TRBV4-3,-,TRBJ2-4
TGTGCCAGCAGCCGGGAGTTTGCCGGGGAGCTGTTTTTT,CASSREFAGELFF,many,TRBV9,-,TRBJ2-2